The TCR beta chain under discussion was sequenced for a study of T cells in Graves' hyperthyroidism and ophthalmopathy. There were TCR beta CDR3 regions amplified from RNA transcripts. Researchers ran a first-round RT-PCR on the TCR CDR3 using the HTBI primer set. TCRdb reanalysed the multiplex PCR reads using MiXCR and keeps one entry per CDR3 protein. The sample includes about 410,000 distinct CDR3 sequences, roughly 15% seen only once; the top ten take roughly an eighth. The CDR3 spans 16 residues. The germline CDR1 and CDR2 sequences are LNHDA and SQIVND (reference sequence). The J segment lost 8 bases and the V segment lost 5 bases, leaving 14 bases of the junction unmatched.

The genes are TRBV19 and TRBJ1-2; 10 nucleotides align to TRBD1. This TCR was recovered from a man aged 18 to 30 with Graves' ophthalmopathy. The sequencing input was blood. The CDR3 loop is CASSSWTGGRRVGYTF. The CDR3 DNA is TGTGCCAGTAGTTCCTGGACAGGGGGAAGGAGAGTCGGCTACACCTTC. Complete variable domain (other parts from reference TRBV19 and TRBJ1-2): DGGITQSPKYLFRKEGQNVTLSCEQNLNHDAMYWYRQDPGQGLRLIYYSQIVNDFQKGDIAEGYSVSREKKESFPLTVTSAQKNPTAFYLCASSSWTGGRRVGYTFGSGTRLTVV.